This T cell receptor (beta chain) is from a study of blood T cell repertoires in COVID-19. Trimming stripped 0 bases from V and 1 base from J, with 3 bases between. Germline loops: CDR1 SGHAT, CDR2 FQNNGV. This CDR3 is built from 13 residues. TCRdb's copy holds only in-frame clones and misses some; the assay was immunoSEQ multiplex PCR. The sample has 200,000 to 300,000 clones, about 87% seen once. Sequenced material: PBMCs or T cells enriched from blood (not recorded which). The sequence derives from a woman aged 40 to 49 with acute COVID-19. The chain joins TRBV11-2 to TRBJ1-1; no clear D. The CDR3 DNA follows: TGTGCCAGCAGCTTAGAACAGAACACTGAAGCTTTCTTT. Encoded protein: CASSLEQNTEAFF.